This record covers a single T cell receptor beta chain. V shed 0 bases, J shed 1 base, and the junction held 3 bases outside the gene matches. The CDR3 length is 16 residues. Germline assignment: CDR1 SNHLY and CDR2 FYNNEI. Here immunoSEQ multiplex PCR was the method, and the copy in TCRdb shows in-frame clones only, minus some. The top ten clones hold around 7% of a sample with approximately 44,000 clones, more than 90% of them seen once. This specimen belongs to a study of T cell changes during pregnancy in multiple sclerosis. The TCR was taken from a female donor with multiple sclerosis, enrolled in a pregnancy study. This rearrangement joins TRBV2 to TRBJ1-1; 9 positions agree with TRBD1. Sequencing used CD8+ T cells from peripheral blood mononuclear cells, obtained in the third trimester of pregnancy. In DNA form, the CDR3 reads TGTGCCAGCAGTGAAGCGCCGGGACAGGGGAACACTGAAGCTTTCTTT. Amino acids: CASSEAPGQGNTEAFF. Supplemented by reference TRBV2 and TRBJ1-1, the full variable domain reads EPEVTQTPSHQVTQMGQEVILRCVPISNHLYFYWYRQILGQKVEFLVSFYNNEISEKSEIFDDQFSVERPDGSNFTLKIRSTKLEDSAMYFCASSEAPGQGNTEAFFGQGTRLTVV.